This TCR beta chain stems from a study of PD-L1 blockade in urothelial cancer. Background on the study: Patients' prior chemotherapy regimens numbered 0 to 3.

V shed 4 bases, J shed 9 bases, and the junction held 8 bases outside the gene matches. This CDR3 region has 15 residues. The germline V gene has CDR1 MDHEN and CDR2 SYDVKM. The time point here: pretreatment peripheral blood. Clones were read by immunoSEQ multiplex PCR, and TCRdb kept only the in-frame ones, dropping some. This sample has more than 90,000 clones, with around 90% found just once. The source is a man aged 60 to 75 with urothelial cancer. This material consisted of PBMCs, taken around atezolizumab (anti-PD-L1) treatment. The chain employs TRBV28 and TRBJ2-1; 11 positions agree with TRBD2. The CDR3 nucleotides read TGTGCCAGCAGTTGGGTAGCGGGAGGGAGCAGTGAGCAGTTCTTC. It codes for CASSWVAGGSSEQFF.